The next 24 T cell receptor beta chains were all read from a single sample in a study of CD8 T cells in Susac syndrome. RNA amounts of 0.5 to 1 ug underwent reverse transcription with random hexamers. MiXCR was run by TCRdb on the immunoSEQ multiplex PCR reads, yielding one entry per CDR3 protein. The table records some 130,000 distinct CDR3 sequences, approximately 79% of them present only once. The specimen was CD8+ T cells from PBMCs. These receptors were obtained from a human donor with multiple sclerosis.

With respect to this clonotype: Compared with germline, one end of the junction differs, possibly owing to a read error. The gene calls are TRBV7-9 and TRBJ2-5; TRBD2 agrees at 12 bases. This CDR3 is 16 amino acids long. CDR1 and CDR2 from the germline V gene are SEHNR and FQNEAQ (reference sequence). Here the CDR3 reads CASSLAGGLSAETQYF. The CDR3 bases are TGTGCCAGCAGCCTAGCGGGGGGGCTCTCGGCAGAGACCCAGTACTTC.

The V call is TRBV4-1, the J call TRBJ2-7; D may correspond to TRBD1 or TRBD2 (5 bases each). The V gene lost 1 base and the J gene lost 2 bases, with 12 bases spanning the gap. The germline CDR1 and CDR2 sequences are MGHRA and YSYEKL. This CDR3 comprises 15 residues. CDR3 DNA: TGCGCCAGCAGCCAAGTCATAGGGACCACCTACGAGCAGTACTTC. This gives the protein CASSQVIGTTYEQYF.

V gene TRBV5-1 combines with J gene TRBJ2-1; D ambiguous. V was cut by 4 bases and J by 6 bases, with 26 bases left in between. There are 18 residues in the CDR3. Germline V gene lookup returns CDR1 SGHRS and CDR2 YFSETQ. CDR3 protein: CASSLKRTGRFSGNEQFF. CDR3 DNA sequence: TGCGCCAGCAGCCTAAAAAGAACCGGACGATTTTCGGGCAATGAGCAGTTCTTC.

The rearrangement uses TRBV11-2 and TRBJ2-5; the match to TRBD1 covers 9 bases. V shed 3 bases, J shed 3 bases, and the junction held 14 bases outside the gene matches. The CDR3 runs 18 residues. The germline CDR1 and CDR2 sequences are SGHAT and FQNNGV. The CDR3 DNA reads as TGTGCCAGCAGCTTCCCCTCTCTCGGGACAGGGAGGGAAGAGACCCAGTACTTC. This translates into CASSFPSLGTGREETQYF.

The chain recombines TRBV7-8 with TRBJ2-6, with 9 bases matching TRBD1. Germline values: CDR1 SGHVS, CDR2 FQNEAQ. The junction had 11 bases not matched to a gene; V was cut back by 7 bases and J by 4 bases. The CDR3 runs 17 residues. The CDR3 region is CASTKDRGISGANVLTF. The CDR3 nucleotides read TGTGCCAGCACGAAGGACAGGGGCATTTCAGGGGCCAACGTCCTGACTTTC. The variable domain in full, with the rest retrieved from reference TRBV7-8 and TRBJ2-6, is GAGVSQSPRYKVAKRGQDVALRCDPISGHVSLFWYQQALGQGPEFLTYFQNEAQLDKSGLPSDRFFAERPEGSVSTLKIQRTQQEDSAVYLCASTKDRGISGANVLTFGAGSRLTVL.

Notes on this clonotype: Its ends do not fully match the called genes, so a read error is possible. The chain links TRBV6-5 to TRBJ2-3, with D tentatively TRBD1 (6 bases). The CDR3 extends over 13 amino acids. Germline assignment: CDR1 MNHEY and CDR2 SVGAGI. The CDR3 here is CPSSLQGLDTQYF. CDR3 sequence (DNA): TGTCCCAGCAGTTTACAGGGTTTAGATACGCAGTATTTT.

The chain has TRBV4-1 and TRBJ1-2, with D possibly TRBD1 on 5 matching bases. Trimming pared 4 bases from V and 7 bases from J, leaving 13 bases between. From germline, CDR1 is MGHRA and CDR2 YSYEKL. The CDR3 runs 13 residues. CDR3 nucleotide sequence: TGCGCCAGCAGCCTAGGTCGGGACCGTGGCTACACCTTC. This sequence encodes CASSLGRDRGYTF.

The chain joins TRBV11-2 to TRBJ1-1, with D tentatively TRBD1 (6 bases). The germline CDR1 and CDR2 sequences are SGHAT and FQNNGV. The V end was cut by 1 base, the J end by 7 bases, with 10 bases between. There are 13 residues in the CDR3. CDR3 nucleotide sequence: TGTGCCAGCAGCTTAGGTGGGGGCCTTGAAGCTTTCTTT. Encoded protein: CASSLGGGLEAFF.

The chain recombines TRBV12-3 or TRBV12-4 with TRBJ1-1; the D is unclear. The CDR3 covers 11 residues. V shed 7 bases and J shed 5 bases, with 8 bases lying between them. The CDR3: CASTNSTEAFF. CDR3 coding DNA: TGTGCCAGCACCAACAGTACTGAAGCTTTCTTT.

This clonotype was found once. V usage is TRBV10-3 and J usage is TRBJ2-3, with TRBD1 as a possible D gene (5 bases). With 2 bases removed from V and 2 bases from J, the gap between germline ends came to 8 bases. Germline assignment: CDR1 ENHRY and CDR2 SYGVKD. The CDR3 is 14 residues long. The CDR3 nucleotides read TGTGCCATCAGTGAGGGGGCCCCCACAGATACGCAGTATTTT. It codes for CAISEGAPTDTQYF.

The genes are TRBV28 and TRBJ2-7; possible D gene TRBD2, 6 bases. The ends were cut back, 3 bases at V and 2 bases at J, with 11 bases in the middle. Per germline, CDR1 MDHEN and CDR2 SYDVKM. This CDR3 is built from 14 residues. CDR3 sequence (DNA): TGTGCCAGCAGTTTTGGAGGGTTGCCCTACGAGCAGTACTTC. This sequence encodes CASSFGGLPYEQYF. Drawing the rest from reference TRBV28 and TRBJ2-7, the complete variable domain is DVKVTQSSRYLVKRTGEKVFLECVQDMDHENMFWYRQDPGLGLRLIYFSYDVKMKEKGDIPEGYSVSREKKERFSLILESASTNQTSMYLCASSFGGLPYEQYFGPGTRLTVT.

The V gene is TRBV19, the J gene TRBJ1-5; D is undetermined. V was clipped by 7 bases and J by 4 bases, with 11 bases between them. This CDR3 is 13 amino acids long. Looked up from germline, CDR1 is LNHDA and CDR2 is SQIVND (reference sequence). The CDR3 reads CASMRGVNQPQHF. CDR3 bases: TGTGCCAGTATGCGTGGGGTGAATCAGCCCCAGCATTTT.

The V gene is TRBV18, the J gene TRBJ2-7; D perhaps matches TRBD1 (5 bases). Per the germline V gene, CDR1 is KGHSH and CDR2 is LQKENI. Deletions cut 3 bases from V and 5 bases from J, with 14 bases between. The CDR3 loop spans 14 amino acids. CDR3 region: CASSPTGLPHEQYF. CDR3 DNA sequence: TGTGCCAGCTCACCCACAGGTCTCCCCCACGAGCAGTACTTC.

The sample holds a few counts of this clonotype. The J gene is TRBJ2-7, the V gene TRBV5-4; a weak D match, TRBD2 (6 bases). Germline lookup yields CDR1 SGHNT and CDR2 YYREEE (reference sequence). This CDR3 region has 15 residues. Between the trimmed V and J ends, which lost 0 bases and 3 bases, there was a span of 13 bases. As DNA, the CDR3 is TGTGCCAGCAGCTTGGGGAGGGCGGAATACTACGAGCAGTACTTC. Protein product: CASSLGRAEYYEQYF.

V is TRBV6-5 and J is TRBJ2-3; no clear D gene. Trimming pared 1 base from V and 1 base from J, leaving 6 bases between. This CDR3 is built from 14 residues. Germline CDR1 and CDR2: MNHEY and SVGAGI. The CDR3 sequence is CASSYFEGTDTQYF. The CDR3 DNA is TGTGCCAGCAGTTACTTTGAGGGCACAGATACGCAGTATTTT.

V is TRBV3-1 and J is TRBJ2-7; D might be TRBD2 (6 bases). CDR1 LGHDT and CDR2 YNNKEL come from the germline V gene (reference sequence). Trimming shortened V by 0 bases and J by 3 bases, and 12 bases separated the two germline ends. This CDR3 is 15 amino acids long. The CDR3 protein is CASSQEEGLRYEQYF. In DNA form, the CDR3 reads TGTGCCAGCAGCCAAGAGGAAGGACTACGCTACGAGCAGTACTTC.

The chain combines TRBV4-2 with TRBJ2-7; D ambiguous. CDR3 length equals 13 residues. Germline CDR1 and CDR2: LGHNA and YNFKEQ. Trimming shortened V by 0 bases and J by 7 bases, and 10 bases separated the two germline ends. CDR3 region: CASSQDLSGEQYF. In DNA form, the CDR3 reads TGTGCCAGCAGCCAAGATTTATCTGGGGAGCAGTACTTC.

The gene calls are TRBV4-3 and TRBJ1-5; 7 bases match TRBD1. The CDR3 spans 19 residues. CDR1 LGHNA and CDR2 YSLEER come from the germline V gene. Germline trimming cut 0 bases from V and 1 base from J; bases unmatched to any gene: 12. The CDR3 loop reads CASSQDGAGTAGSNQPQHF. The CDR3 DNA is TGCGCCAGCAGCCAAGATGGGGCAGGGACAGCTGGGAGCAATCAGCCCCAGCATTTT.

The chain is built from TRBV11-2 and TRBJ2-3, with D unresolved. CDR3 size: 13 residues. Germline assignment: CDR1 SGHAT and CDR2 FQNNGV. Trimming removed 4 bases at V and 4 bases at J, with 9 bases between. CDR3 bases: TGTGCCAGCAGCTATGGTTCCCCAGATACGCAGTATTTT. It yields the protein CASSYGSPDTQYF.

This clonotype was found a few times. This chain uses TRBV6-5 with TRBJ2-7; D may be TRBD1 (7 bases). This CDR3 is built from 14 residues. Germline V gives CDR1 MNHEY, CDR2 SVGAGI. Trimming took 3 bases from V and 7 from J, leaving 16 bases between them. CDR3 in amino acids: CASSYLEGALEQYF. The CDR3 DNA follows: TGTGCCAGCAGTTATCTGGAGGGGGCGCTTGAGCAGTACTTC.

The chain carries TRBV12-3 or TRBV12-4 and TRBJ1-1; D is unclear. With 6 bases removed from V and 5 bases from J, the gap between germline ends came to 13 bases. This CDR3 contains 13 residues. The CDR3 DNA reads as TGTGCCAGCAGCCCCCCGGGTCTTACTGAAGCTTTCTTT. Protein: CASSPPGLTEAFF.

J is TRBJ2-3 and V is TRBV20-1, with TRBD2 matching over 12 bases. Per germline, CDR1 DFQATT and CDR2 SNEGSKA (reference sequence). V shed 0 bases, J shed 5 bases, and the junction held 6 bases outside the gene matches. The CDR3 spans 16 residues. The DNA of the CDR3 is TGCAGTGCTAGAGATCACACTAGCGGGAGGATAGATACGCAGTATTTT. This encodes CSARDHTSGRIDTQYF.

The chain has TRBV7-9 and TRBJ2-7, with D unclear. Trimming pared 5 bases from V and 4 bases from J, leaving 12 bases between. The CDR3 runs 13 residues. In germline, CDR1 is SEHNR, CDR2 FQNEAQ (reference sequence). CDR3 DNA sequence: TGTGCCAGCAGCCCCGCGGCGCATTACGAGCAGTACTTC. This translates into CASSPAAHYEQYF.

The CDR3 coding sequence is TGTGCCACCAGTCAATCCGCATTCGGGAACATTCAGTACTTC. It codes for CATSQSAFGNIQYF. The rearrangement links TRBV24-1 to TRBJ2-4; D call uncertain. V lost 6 bases and J 7 bases, leaving 15 bases between the germline ends. Germline V gene sequence: CDR1 KGHDR, CDR2 SFDVKD. The CDR3 has 14 residues.